This paragraph covers one T cell receptor beta chain sequence. Its antigen is not identified. Trimming took 5 bases from V and 2 from J, leaving 15 bases between them. Germline V gene sequence: CDR1 SGHTA, CDR2 FQGNSA. There are 15 residues in the CDR3. These data come from a study of OX40 agonist ivuxolimab in advanced cancers. Overall study: Dose-escalation patients suffered from hepatocellular carcinoma, melanoma, renal cell or head and neck cancer. Findings and limits, study-wide: Also showing low normalized T-cell clonal expansion were some of the nonresponders. Undetermined was the antigen specificity of the expanded peripheral T cells.

This table comes from immunoSEQ multiplex PCR, and its TCRdb copy is limited to in-frame clones, with some not included. The sample includes 120,000 or so clones, about 92% seen only once; the top ten take 0.27%. The sample here was CD4+ or CD8+ T cells sorted from blood, taken in a trial of the OX40 agonist ivuxolimab. This TCR derives from an adult with an advanced solid tumor such as melanoma, head and neck, liver or kidney cancer. The chain links TRBV7-2 to TRBJ1-2, with D uncertain. The CDR3 coding sequence is TGTGCCAGCAGCGCCCAACAGCTTTTCAACTATGGCTACACCTTC. It codes for CASSAQQLFNYGYTF.